This is a list of T cell receptor beta chains from one sample in a study of cytomegalovirus exposure and HLA in healthy donors. Produced via immunoSEQ multiplex PCR; TCRdb's table is partial and in-frame only. The sample yields over 150,000 clones, 75% to 90% seen once. What was sequenced was PBMCs. The receptors derive from a boy aged 5-17 years in good health and CMV-seronegative. Both conserved end residues are part of each CDR3. A D gene is named only where the DNA matches it firmly. Clone size appears in some rows only: once, few, many, or a class for an expanded clone.

D gene	clone size	V gene	J gene	CDR3 DNA	CDR3 protein
NA	NA	TRBV6-1	TRBJ2-5	TGTGCCAGCAGTGAAAGTTTCGGGGGGCGCGTTTGGGAGACCCAGTACTTC	CASSESFGGRVWETQYF
NA	NA	TRBV2	TRBJ2-3	TGTGCCAGCAGTGAAGTGGCAGGGCTTTACACAGATACGCAGTATTTT	CASSEVAGLYTDTQYF
NA	NA	TRBV25-1	TRBJ1-6	TGTGCCAGCAGTGAATATAGGGGTTCACCCCTCCACTTT	CASSEYRGSPLHF
TRBD2	NA	TRBV30	TRBJ2-5	TGTGCCTGGAGTGTAGGCGCGGTGGCTAGCGGGTACCAAGAGACCCAGTACTTC	CAWSVGAVASGYQETQYF
NA	NA	TRBV5-1	TRBJ1-1	TGCGCCAGCAGCACGTTACAGGGAAGGAACACTGAAGCTTTCTTT	CASSTLQGRNTEAFF
TRBD2	NA	TRBV19	TRBJ2-1	TGTGCCAGTAGTATAGGGATGGTACTAGCGGGAGTCAATGAGCAGTTCTTC	CASSIGMVLAGVNEQFF
NA	NA	TRBV6-1	TRBJ1-5	TGTGCCAGCAGTGAGAAAGCCCGGATTTACAGCCCTCAACCCCAGCATTTT	CASSEKARIYSPQPQHF
TRBD1	NA	TRBV7-9	TRBJ1-2	TGTGCCAGCAGCCCCTCAGGGGGCATCGGGGGCTACACCTTC	CASSPSGGIGGYTF
NA	NA	TRBV11-1	TRBJ1-1	TGTGCCAGCAGCTTAAACAGCCCAGGGAACACTGAAGCTTTCTTT	CASSLNSPGNTEAFF
NA	few	TRBV11-3	TRBJ1-1	TGTGCCAGCAGCTTACGGAGTACTGAAGCTTTCTTT	CASSLRSTEAFF
NA	NA	TRBV30	TRBJ2-1	TGTGCCTGGAGTTTCCAGACAAGCTACAATGAGCAGTTCTTC	CAWSFQTSYNEQFF
TRBD1	NA	TRBV10-1	TRBJ1-1	TGCGCCAGCAGTGCCGCCGGGACAGGGGGCACTGAAGCTTTCTTT	CASSAAGTGGTEAFF
TRBD1	NA	TRBV27	TRBJ2-5	TGTGCCAGCAGCCACAGGACAGGCCTGCAAGAGACCCAGTACTTC	CASSHRTGLQETQYF
TRBD1	NA	TRBV30	TRBJ1-3	TGTGCCTGGACGACAACAGGGGGAGCAGGAAACACCATATATTTT	CAWTTTGGAGNTIYF
TRBD2	NA	TRBV11-3	TRBJ2-1	TGTGCCAGCAGCTTAGGGCCGGGGGGGTACAATGAGCAGTTCTTC	CASSLGPGGYNEQFF
NA	NA	TRBV13	TRBJ1-2	TGTGCCAGCAGCCAGAACTATGGCTACACCTTC	CASSQNYGYTF
NA	NA	TRBV29-1	TRBJ1-1	TGCAGCGCCGGGGGGGGGAGGGTCACTGAAGCTTTCTTT	CSAGGGRVTEAFF
NA	NA	TRBV12-5	TRBJ2-5	TGTGCTAGTGGTTTGTGGGCGTCGCTCTCTCAAGAGACCCAGTACTTC	CASGLWASLSQETQYF